These 10 T cell receptor beta chains were all obtained from the same sample, sequenced in a study of blood T cell repertoires in COVID-19. Generated by immunoSEQ multiplex PCR, the TCRdb table keeps only in-frame clones and is missing some. Among 450,000 or so clones listed, 75% to 90% were seen once. The sample comprised peripheral blood. The receptors here all came from a man aged 18 to 30 with COVID-19, enrolled during active disease.

V and J are TRBV6-4 and TRBJ1-3, with D possibly matching TRBD1 (5 bases). The CDR3 is 14 residues long. Per germline, CDR1 MRHNA and CDR2 SNTAGT. V was pared by 11 bases and J by 0 bases, with 14 bases between. The CDR3 DNA is TGTGCCCGTACGGGGGATTTCTCTGGAAACACCATATATTTT. It is translated as CARTGDFSGNTIYF.

J is TRBJ1-4 and V is TRBV11-2, with D possibly TRBD1 on 6 matching bases. The ends were cut back, 3 bases at V and 8 bases at J, with 16 bases in the middle. Germline-derived CDR1 and CDR2 are SGHAT and FQNNGV. This CDR3 spans 15 amino acids. The CDR3 loop is CASSFGRGGQEKLFF. CDR3 bases: TGTGCCAGCAGCTTTGGCCGGGGCGGACAGGAAAAACTGTTTTTT.

The chain is built from TRBV24-1 and TRBJ1-4, with 10 positions matching TRBD1. V dropped 6 bases and J dropped 6; count of bases not matched to a gene: 3. Germline CDR1 and CDR2: KGHDR and SFDVKD. The CDR3 extends over 14 amino acids. Here the CDR3 DNA reads TGTGCCACCAGTAGAGGACAGGGGGATGAAAAACTGTTTTTT. It translates to CATSRGQGDEKLFF.

The CDR3 DNA is TGTGCCAGCAGCCATAGTGAATTGAACACTGAAGCTTTCTTT. Protein: CASSHSELNTEAFF. This sequence joins TRBV3-1 (or the pseudogene TRBV3-2) and TRBJ1-1; the D is unclear. With 3 bases removed from V and 0 bases from J, the gap between germline ends came to 8 bases. The length of the CDR3 is 14 residues. The germline V gene encodes CDR1 LGHDT and CDR2 YNNKEL (reference sequence).

This clone was observed a handful of times. The V call is TRBV7-6, the J call TRBJ2-7; 10 nucleotides agree with TRBD1. The germline V gene encodes CDR1 SGHVS and CDR2 FNYEAQ. The CDR3 length is 14 residues. Trimming at V came to 5 bases and at J to 2 bases, leaving 3 bases not matched to a gene. CDR3 region: CASSPGQGAYEQYF. CDR3 nucleotides: TGTGCCAGCAGCCCCGGACAGGGGGCCTACGAGCAGTACTTC.

The chain uses TRBV12-3 or TRBV12-4 and TRBJ2-5; 8 bases are shared with TRBD1. This CDR3 is built from 13 residues. The junction had 5 bases not matched to a gene; V was cut back by 6 bases and J by 5 bases. The CDR3 DNA is TGTGCCAGCAGCCAGGGGGCGCGGGAGACCCAGTACTTC. This codes for CASSQGARETQYF.

The chain carries TRBV5-1 and TRBJ2-7; possible D gene TRBD1, 6 bases. V was trimmed by 2 bases and J by 2 bases, leaving 8 bases between them. The CDR3 length is 13 residues. The V gene's germline CDR1 is SGHRS and CDR2 YFSETQ. The DNA for the CDR3 is TGCGCCAGCAGCTTCGGACAGCCCTACGAGCAGTACTTC. It is translated as CASSFGQPYEQYF.

This chain links TRBV10-2 with TRBJ2-5, with a weak D call TRBD1 (6 bases). CDR3 size: 18 residues. CDR1 is WSHSY and CDR2 is SAAADI in the germline V gene. Trimming pared 1 base from V and 4 bases from J, leaving 22 bases between. This CDR3 reads CASSEWMILGRGLETQYF. The CDR3 DNA follows: TGCGCCAGCAGTGAGTGGATGATTCTGGGCAGGGGTTTAGAGACCCAGTACTTC.

This sequence joins TRBV5-1 and TRBJ2-3, with D possibly being TRBD2 (5 bases). The CDR3 runs 14 residues. CDR1 SGHRS and CDR2 YFSETQ come from the germline V gene. V gave up 2 bases and J gave up 3 bases, with 10 bases separating them. The CDR3 loop is CASSFGRTTDTQYF. The CDR3 region has the DNA TGCGCCAGCAGCTTTGGACGGACTACAGATACGCAGTATTTT. The whole variable domain, filled in from reference TRBV5-1 and TRBJ2-3, reads KAGVTQTPRYLIKTRGQQVTLSCSPISGHRSVSWYQQTPGQGLQFLFEYFSETQRNKGNFPGRFSGRQFSNSRSEMNVSTLELGDSALYLCASSFGRTTDTQYFGPGTRLTVL.

V gene TRBV11-2 combines with J gene TRBJ2-1, with D tentatively TRBD1 (6 bases). There are 15 residues in the CDR3. Germline CDR1 reads SGHAT; CDR2 reads FQNNGV. Trimming removed 3 bases at V and 2 bases at J, with 11 bases between. This chain's CDR3 is CASSLQGFPYNEQFF. The CDR3 bases are TGTGCCAGCAGCTTGCAGGGGTTTCCCTACAATGAGCAGTTCTTC. The full variable domain, rest sourced from reference TRBV11-2 and TRBJ2-1, is EAGVAQSPRYKIIEKRQSVAFWCNPISGHATLYWYQQILGQGPKLLIQFQNNGVVDDSQLPKDRFSAERLKGVDSTLKIQPAKLEDSAVYLCASSLQGFPYNEQFFGPGTRLTVL.